The 6 T cell receptor beta chains presented below share a single source sample, sequenced in a study of early T cells in non-severe SARS-CoV-2 infection. A single record per CDR3 protein comes from TCRdb applying MiXCR to the 5' RACE reads. This repertoire shows around 59,000 distinct CDR3 sequences, 9.5% to 15% found once; its top ten account for 3.5% to 4.5%. Sequencing used whole blood. Source of these receptors: an adult who was a healthcare worker with PCR-confirmed SARS-CoV-2 infection or an uninfected control (not recorded which).

This clonotype was counted at least ten times. The rearrangement links TRBV28 to TRBJ2-7; TRBD2 matches 12 bases. J was trimmed by 4 bases and V by 7 bases; bases with no gene match: 8. The CDR3 has 15 residues. Germline CDR1 is MDHEN and CDR2 is SYDVKM. CDR3 in DNA: TGTGCCAGCACCCCTAGCGGGAGGGGGACTTACGAGCAGTACTTC. Translated: CASTPSGRGTYEQYF.

There are many counts of this clonotype. J is TRBJ2-7 and V is TRBV29-1; 7 bases agree with TRBD1. From germline, CDR1 is SQVTM and CDR2 ANQGSEA. Trimming took 6 bases from V and 3 from J; bases not matched to a gene: 2. The CDR3 is made up of 11 amino acids. For the CDR3, the DNA is TGCAGCGTAGGACAGGACTACGAGCAGTACTTC. Amino acids: CSVGQDYEQYF.

This clonotype was recorded many times. The CDR3 bases are TGTGCCAGCAGCCAAACCAAGCCTAAGCAGGGGGACGGGTTTAGGGCCAACGTCCTGACTTTC. Translation gives CASSQTKPKQGDGFRANVLTF. The chain uses TRBV3-1 and TRBJ2-6, with 7 bases matching TRBD1. The J segment lost 5 bases and the V segment lost 2 bases, leaving 21 bases of the junction unmatched. CDR3 length: 21 residues. CDR1 and CDR2 from the germline V gene are LGHDT and YNNKEL (reference sequence).

This clonotype was observed a handful of times. The V gene is TRBV5-1, the J gene TRBJ1-1, with 7 bases matching TRBD1. Germline loops: CDR1 SGHRS, CDR2 YFSETQ. CDR3 length: 14 residues. The V segment lost 4 bases and the J segment 0 bases; nucleotides outside the gene matches: 3. The CDR3 region is CASSQGQLNTEAFF. The CDR3 region has the DNA TGCGCCAGCAGCCAGGGACAGTTGAACACTGAAGCTTTCTTT.

To note about this clonotype: This could be a read error, since a much larger clone is one nucleotide away. In this CDR3 the conserved last residue, phenylalanine or tryptophan, is missing, so a read error is likely. The V gene is TRBV2, the J gene TRBJ2-1; D call uncertain. The CDR3 consists of 13 residues. V lost 5 bases, J lost 5 bases, and 10 bases lay in between. Per the germline V gene, CDR1 is SNHLY and CDR2 is FYNNEI. CDR3 DNA sequence: TGTGCCAGCAGTTCCACAAGCGACAATGAGCAGTTCCTC. Translated: CASSSTSDNEQFL.

V is TRBV28 and J is TRBJ2-3, with D unclear. CDR1 and CDR2 from the germline V gene are MDHEN and SYDVKM. The CDR3 has 16 residues. With 7 bases removed from V and 1 base from J, the gap between germline ends came to 18 bases. Here the CDR3 reads CASTSSTVLGTDTQYF. For the CDR3, the DNA is TGTGCCAGCACCTCGTCCACGGTTCTAGGCACAGATACGCAGTATTTT. Based on the CDR3 plus reference TRBV28 and TRBJ2-3, the full variable domain is DVKVTQSSRYLVKRTGEKVFLECVQDMDHENMFWYRQDPGLGLRLIYFSYDVKMKEKGDIPEGYSVSREKKERFSLILESASTNQTSMYLCASTSSTVLGTDTQYFGPGTRLTVL.